This entry lists 7 T cell receptor beta chains sequenced from one sample in a study of vaccination and CD4 T cells after COVID-19. Treatment indicated: approximately 9-day PBMC culture with coronavirus spike peptide pools or control peptides (ViraFEST assay). The antigens for these receptors are not known. With the Oncomine TCR Beta short-read assay, DNA from cultured CD4+ T cells was sequenced. Via MiXCR, TCRdb re-called the PCR reads, giving one row per CDR3 protein. The table records 15,000 or so distinct CDR3 sequences, about 40% of them present only once. Sequenced material: CD4+ T cells from blood, cultured in vitro. Receptors originate from a human donor who had recovered from COVID-19.

V and J are TRBV7-2 and TRBJ2-5, with D perhaps TRBD1 or TRBD2 (6 bases each). The CDR3 is made up of 12 amino acids. V gave up 6 bases and J gave up 5 bases, with 10 bases separating them. In germline, CDR1 is SGHTA, CDR2 FQGNSA. CDR3 amino acids: CASSRRGETQYF. In nucleotides, the CDR3 is TGTGCCAGCAGTCGGAGGGGGGAGACCCAGTACTTC.

V is TRBV6-2 or TRBV6-3 and J is TRBJ2-1; D is tentatively TRBD1 or TRBD2 (5 bases each). CDR1 and CDR2 from the germline V gene are MNHEY and SVGEGT. The CDR3 loop spans 15 amino acids. DNA for the CDR3: TGTGCGGCTAGAGACAGCGGTAGCTCCTACAATGAGCAGTTCTTC. Amino acid sequence: CAARDSGSSYNEQFF.

V usage is TRBV20-1 and J usage is TRBJ1-2, with TRBD1 matching over 9 bases. There are 14 residues in the CDR3. CDR1 is DFQATT and CDR2 is SNEGSKA in the germline V gene (reference sequence). After removal of 3 bases from V and 5 bases from J, the junction contained 7 bases not matched to a gene. CDR3: CSASPGQGIYGYTF. The CDR3 DNA reads TGCAGTGCTAGCCCGGGACAGGGAATATATGGCTACACCTTC.

This chain links TRBV6-2 or TRBV6-3 with TRBJ2-1, with D unresolved. This CDR3 region has 12 residues. Germline V lookup: CDR1 MNHEY, CDR2 SVGEGT. The V gene lost 4 bases and the J gene lost 5 bases, with 6 bases spanning the gap. Written as DNA, the CDR3 is TGTGCCAGCAGTTTCCAGGACAATGAGCAGTTCTTC. It yields the protein CASSFQDNEQFF.

This chain's CDR3 is CASSERMGSPLHF. For the CDR3, the DNA is TGTGCCAGCAGTGAACGTATGGGTTCACCCCTCCACTTT. This rearrangement joins TRBV6-1 to TRBJ1-6; D ambiguous. This CDR3 is built from 13 residues. The germline CDR1 and CDR2 sequences are MNHNS and SASEGT. V was pared by 2 bases and J by 9 bases, with 8 bases between.

The chain has TRBV5-4 and TRBJ1-1; no definite D call. This CDR3 is 13 amino acids long. CDR1 and CDR2 from the germline V gene are SGHNT and YYREEE (reference sequence). With 1 base removed from V and 5 bases from J, the gap between germline ends came to 9 bases. CDR3 sequence: CASSLQGQTEAFF. The CDR3 DNA reads as TGTGCCAGCAGCTTGCAAGGCCAGACTGAAGCTTTCTTT. The variable domain in full, completed from reference TRBV5-4 and TRBJ1-1, reads ETGVTQSPTHLIKTRGQQVTLRCSSQSGHNTVSWYQQALGQGPQFIFQYYREEENGRGNFPPRFSGLQFPNYSSELNVNALELDDSALYLCASSLQGQTEAFFGQGTRLTVV.

The gene calls are TRBV4-1 and TRBJ1-4; D unresolved. Trimming removed 2 bases at V and 3 bases at J, with 7 bases between. This CDR3 has 14 residues. Germline CDR1 MGHRA, CDR2 YSYEKL. CDR3 protein: CASSQPSPNEKLFF. CDR3 bases: TGCGCCAGCAGCCAACCGAGCCCTAATGAAAAACTGTTTTTT.